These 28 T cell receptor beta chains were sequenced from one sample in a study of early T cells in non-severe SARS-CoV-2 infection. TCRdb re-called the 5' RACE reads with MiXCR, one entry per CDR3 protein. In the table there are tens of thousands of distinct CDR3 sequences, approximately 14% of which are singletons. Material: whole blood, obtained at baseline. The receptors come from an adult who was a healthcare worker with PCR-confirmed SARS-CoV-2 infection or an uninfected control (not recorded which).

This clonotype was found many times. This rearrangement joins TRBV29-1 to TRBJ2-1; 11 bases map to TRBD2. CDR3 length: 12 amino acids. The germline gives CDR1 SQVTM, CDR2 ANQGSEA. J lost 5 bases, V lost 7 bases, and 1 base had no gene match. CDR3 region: CSEGLADNEQFF. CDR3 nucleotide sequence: TGCAGCGAGGGACTAGCGGACAATGAGCAGTTCTTC.

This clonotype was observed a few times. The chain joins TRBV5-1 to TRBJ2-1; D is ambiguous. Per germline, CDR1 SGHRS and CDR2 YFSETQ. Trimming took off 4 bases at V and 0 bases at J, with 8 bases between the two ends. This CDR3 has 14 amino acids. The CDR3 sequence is CASSHQSSYNEQFF. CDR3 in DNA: TGCGCCAGCAGCCACCAAAGCTCCTACAATGAGCAGTTCTTC.

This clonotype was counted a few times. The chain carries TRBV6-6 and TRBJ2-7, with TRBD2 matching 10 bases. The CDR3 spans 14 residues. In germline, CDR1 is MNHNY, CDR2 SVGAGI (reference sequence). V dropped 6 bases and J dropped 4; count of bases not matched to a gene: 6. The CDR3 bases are TGTGCCAGCAGCTTAGCGGGAGGTGATTACGAGCAGTACTTC. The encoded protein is CASSLAGGDYEQYF.

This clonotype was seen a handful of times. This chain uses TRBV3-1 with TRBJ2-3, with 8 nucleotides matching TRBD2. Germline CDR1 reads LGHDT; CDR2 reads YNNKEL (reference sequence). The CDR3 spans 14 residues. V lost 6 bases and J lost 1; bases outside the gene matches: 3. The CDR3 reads CASSSTSGTDTQYF. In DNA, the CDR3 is TGTGCCAGCAGTTCGACTAGCGGCACAGATACGCAGTATTTT.

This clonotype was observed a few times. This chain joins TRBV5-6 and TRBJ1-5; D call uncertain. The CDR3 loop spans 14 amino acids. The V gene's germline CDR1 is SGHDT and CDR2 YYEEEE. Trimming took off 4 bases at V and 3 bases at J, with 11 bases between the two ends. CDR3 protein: CASSGQPINQPQHF. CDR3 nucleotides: TGTGCCAGCAGCGGGCAGCCGATCAATCAGCCCCAGCATTTT. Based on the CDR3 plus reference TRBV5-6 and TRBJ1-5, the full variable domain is DAGVTQSPTHLIKTRGQQVTLRCSPKSGHDTVSWYQQALGQGPQFIFQYYEEEERQRGNFPDRFSGHQFPNYSSELNVNALLLGDSALYLCASSGQPINQPQHFGDGTRLSIL.

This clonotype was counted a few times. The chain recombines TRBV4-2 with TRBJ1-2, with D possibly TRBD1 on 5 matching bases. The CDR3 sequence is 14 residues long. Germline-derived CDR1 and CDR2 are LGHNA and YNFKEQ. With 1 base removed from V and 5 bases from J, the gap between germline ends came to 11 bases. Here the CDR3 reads CASSQGDSRYGYTF. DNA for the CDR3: TGTGCCAGCAGCCAAGGGGACTCCCGATATGGCTACACCTTC.

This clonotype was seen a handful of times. The CDR3 nucleotides are TGTGCCAGTAGTCCTGGGACTGCTAATGAAAAACTGTTTTTT. Translated, it gives CASSPGTANEKLFF. This chain links TRBV19 with TRBJ1-4, with D perhaps TRBD1 (5 bases). Germline-derived CDR1 and CDR2 are LNHDA and SQIVND (reference sequence). The ends were cut back, 5 bases at V and 3 bases at J, with 10 bases in the middle. The CDR3 runs 14 residues.

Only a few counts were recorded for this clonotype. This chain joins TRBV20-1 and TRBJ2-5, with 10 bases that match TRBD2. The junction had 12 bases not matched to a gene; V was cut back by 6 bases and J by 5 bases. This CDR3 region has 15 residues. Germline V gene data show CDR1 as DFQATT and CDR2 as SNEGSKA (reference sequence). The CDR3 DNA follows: TGCAGTGCCCCCCGGTTAGGTAGCGGGAGGGAGACCCAGTACTTC. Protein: CSAPRLGSGRETQYF.

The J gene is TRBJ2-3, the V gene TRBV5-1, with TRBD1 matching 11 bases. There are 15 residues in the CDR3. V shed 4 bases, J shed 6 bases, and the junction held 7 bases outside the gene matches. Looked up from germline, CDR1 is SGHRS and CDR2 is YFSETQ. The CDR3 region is CASSPRDRGGDTQYF. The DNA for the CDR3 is TGCGCCAGCAGCCCCCGGGACAGGGGGGGTGATACGCAGTATTTT. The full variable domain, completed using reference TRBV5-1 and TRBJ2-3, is KAGVTQTPRYLIKTRGQQVTLSCSPISGHRSVSWYQQTPGQGLQFLFEYFSETQRNKGNFPGRFSGRQFSNSRSEMNVSTLELGDSALYLCASSPRDRGGDTQYFGPGTRLTVL.

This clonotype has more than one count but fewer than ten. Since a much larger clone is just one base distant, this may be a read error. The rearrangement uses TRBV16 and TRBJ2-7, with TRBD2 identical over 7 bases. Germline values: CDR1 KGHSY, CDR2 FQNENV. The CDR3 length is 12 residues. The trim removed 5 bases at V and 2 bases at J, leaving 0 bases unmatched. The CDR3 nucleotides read TGTGCCAGCAGCGGGGGGGCCTACGAGCAGTACTTC. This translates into CASSGGAYEQYF.

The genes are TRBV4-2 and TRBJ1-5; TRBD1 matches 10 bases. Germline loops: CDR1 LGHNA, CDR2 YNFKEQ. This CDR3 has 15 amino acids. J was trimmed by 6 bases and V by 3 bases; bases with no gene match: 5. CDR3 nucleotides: TGTGCCAGCAGCCACCAGGACAGGGGGAGTCAGCCCCAGCATTTT. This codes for CASSHQDRGSQPQHF.

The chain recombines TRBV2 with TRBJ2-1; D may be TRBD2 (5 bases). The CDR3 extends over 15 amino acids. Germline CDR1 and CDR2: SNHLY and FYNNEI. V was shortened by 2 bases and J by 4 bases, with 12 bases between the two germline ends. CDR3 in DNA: TGTGCCAGCAGTGAACAGAGGGCGGGTTACAATGAGCAGTTCTTC. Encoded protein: CASSEQRAGYNEQFF.

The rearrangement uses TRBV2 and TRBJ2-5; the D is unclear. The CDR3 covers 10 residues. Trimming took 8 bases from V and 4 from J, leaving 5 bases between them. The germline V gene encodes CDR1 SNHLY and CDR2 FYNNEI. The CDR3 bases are TGTGCCAGCCAGTCAGAGACCCAGTACTTC. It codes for CASQSETQYF.

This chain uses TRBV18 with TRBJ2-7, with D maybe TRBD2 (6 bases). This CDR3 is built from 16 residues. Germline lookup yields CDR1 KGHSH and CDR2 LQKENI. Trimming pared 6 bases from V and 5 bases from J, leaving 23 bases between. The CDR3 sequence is CASSQEGLRGIHEQYF. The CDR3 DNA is TGTGCCAGCTCTCAGGAGGGCCTGAGGGGTATCCACGAGCAGTACTTC. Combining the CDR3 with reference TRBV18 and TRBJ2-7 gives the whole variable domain NAGVMQNPRHLVRRRGQEARLRCSPMKGHSHVYWYRQLPEEGLKFMVYLQKENIIDESGMPKERFSAEFPKEGPSILRIQQVVRGDSAAYFCASSQEGLRGIHEQYFGPGTRLTVT.

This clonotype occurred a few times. Here the CDR3 reads CASSRGRELSETQYF. Here the CDR3 DNA reads TGCGCCAGCAGCAGGGGACGGGAGTTATCAGAGACCCAGTACTTC. The rearrangement links TRBV10-1 to TRBJ2-5; possibly TRBD1 or TRBD2 for D (6 bases each). The CDR3 totals 15 residues. Germline CDR1 and CDR2: WNHNN and SYGVQD (reference sequence). Trimming removed 6 bases at V and 4 bases at J, with 18 bases between.

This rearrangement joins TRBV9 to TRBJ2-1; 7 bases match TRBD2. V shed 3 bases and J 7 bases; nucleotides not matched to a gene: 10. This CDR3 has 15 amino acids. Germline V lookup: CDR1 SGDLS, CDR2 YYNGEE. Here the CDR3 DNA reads TGTGCCAGCAGCGCCGGGTTTGCCGGGGGGAATGAGCAGTTCTTC. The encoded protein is CASSAGFAGGNEQFF. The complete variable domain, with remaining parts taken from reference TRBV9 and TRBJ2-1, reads DSGVTQTPKHLITATGQRVTLRCSPRSGDLSVYWYQQSLDQGLQFLIQYYNGEERAKGNILERFSAQQFPDLHSELNLSSLELGDSALYFCASSAGFAGGNEQFFGPGTRLTVL.

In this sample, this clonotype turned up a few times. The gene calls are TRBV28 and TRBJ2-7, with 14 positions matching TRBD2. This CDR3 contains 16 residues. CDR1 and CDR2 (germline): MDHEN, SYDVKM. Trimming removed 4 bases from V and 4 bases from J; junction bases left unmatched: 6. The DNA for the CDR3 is TGTGCCAGCAGTTCCTATCGGACTAGCGGGAGGTACGAGCAGTACTTC. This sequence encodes CASSSYRTSGRYEQYF.

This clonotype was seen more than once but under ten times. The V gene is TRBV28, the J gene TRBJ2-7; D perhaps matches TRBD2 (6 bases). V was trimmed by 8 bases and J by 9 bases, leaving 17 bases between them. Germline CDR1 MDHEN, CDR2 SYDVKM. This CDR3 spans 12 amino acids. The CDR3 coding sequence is TGTGCCAGCCGGGACTCCCAAAGCGGGCAGTACTTC. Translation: CASRDSQSGQYF.

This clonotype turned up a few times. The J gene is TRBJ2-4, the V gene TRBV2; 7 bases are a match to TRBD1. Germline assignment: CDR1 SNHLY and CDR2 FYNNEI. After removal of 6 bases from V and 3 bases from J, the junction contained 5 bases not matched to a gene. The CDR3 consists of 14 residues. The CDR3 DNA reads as TGTGCCAGCAGCGCACAGGGGAACAAAAACATTCAGTACTTC. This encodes CASSAQGNKNIQYF.

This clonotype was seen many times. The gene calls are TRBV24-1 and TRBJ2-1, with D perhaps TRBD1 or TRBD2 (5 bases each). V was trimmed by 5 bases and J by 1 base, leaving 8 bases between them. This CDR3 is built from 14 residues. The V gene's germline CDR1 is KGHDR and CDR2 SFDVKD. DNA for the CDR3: TGTGCCACCAGTGTTGGGGGTTCCTACAATGAGCAGTTCTTC. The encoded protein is CATSVGGSYNEQFF.

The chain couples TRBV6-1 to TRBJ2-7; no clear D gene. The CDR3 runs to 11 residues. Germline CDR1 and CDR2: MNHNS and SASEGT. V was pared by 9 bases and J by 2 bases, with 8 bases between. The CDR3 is CASMRTYEQYF. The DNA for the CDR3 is TGTGCCAGTATGAGGACCTACGAGCAGTACTTC.

CDR3 region: CASSLISEERKLRETQYF. In nucleotides, the CDR3 is TGTGCCAGCAGCTTAATATCTGAGGAGCGGAAGCTTCGGGAGACCCAGTACTTC. The chain is built from TRBV11-2 and TRBJ2-5; a weak D match, TRBD2 (5 bases). Trimming removed 2 bases from V and 5 bases from J, with 24 bases in between. Germline V lookup: CDR1 SGHAT, CDR2 FQNNGV. The length of the CDR3 is 18 residues.

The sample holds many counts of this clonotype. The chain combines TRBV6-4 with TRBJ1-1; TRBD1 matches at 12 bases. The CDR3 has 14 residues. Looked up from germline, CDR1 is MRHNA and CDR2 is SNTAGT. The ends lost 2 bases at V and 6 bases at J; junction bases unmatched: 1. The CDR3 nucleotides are TGTGCCAGCAGTGACGGGACAGGGGGCGCTGAAGCTTTCTTT. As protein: CASSDGTGGAEAFF.

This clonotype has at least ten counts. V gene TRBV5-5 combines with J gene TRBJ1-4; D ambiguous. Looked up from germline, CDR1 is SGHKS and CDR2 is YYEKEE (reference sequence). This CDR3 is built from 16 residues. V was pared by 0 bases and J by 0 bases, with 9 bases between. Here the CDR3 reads CASSLVKTTTNEKLFF. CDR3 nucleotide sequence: TGTGCCAGCAGCTTGGTAAAGACAACAACTAATGAAAAACTGTTTTTT.

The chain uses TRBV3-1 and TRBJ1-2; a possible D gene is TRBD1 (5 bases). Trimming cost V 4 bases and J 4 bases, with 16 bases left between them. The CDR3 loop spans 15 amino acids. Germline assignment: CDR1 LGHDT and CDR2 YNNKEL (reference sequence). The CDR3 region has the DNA TGTGCCAGCAGCCCCGCCGGCAGGGCTAGCTATGGCTACACCTTC. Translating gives CASSPAGRASYGYTF.

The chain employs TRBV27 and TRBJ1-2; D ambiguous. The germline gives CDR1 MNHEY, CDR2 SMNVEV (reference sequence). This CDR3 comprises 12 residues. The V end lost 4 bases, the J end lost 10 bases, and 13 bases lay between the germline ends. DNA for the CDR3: TGTGCCAGCAGTTCGAGTAACGGGGACTACACCTTC. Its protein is CASSSSNGDYTF.

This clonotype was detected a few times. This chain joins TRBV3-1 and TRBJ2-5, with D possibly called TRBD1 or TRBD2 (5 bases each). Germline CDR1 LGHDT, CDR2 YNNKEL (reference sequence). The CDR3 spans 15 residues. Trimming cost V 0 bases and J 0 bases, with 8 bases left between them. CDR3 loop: CASSQDWGHQETQYF. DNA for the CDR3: TGTGCCAGCAGCCAAGATTGGGGACACCAAGAGACCCAGTACTTC.

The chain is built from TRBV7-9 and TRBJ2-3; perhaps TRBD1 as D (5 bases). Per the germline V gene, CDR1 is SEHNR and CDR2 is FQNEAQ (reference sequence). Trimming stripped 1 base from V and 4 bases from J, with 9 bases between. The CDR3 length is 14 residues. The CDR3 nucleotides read TGTGCCAGCAGCTTAGGGGGCCCCCCAGATACGCAGTATTTT. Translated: CASSLGGPPDTQYF.